The 10 T cell receptor beta chains reported below all come from one sample, sequenced in a study of memory CD8 T cells in hepatitis C reinfection. The time point denotes: peak reinfection, 3 to 8 weeks after reinfection detection. TCR sequencing was done directly ex vivo on sorted cells, without expansion in vitro. Clones were sequenced by immunoSEQ multiplex PCR, and TCRdb holds only the in-frame ones, with some missing. The sample lists 35,000 to 50,000 clones, roughly 88% occurring once. The sequenced sample was naive CD8+ T cells sorted from blood. Every receptor here comes from a man younger than 35 with hepatitis C virus infection.

V is TRBV9 and J is TRBJ2-7; D uncertain. Trimming removed 3 bases from V and 5 bases from J, with 12 bases in between. From germline, CDR1 is SGDLS and CDR2 YYNGEE. This CDR3 has 13 residues. CDR3 sequence: CASSAPLRDEQYF. The DNA of the CDR3 is TGTGCCAGCAGCGCGCCCTTGCGTGACGAGCAGTACTTC.

The chain combines TRBV6-6 with TRBJ2-1; the match to TRBD2 covers 7 bases. The CDR3 contains 15 residues. V lost 7 bases to trimming and J lost 3 bases; unmatched junction nucleotides: 9. From germline, CDR1 is MNHNY and CDR2 SVGAGI (reference sequence). The CDR3 nucleotides are TGTGCCAGCAAAGAGACTAGCAGTAACTACAATGAGCAGTTCTTC. Protein sequence: CASKETSSNYNEQFF.

V usage is TRBV5-1 and J usage is TRBJ2-7; 11 bases agree with TRBD2. V lost 4 bases to trimming and J lost 4 bases; unmatched junction nucleotides: 13. This CDR3 contains 17 residues. Germline values: CDR1 SGHRS, CDR2 YFSETQ. The CDR3 bases are TGCGCCAGCAGCCCTGGGACTAGCGGTATCCATCAATACGAGCAGTACTTC. Its protein is CASSPGTSGIHQYEQYF.

The CDR3 here is CASSASGTVADIAGEKLFF. In DNA form, the CDR3 reads TGTGCCAGCAGCGCCTCCGGGACAGTAGCTGATATAGCAGGTGAAAAACTGTTTTTT. This rearrangement joins TRBV9 to TRBJ1-4, with TRBD1 matching over 7 bases. The CDR3 has 19 residues. Germline CDR1 reads SGDLS; CDR2 reads YYNGEE. Germline trimming cut 3 bases from V and 7 bases from J; bases unmatched to any gene: 21. Combining the CDR3 with reference TRBV9 and TRBJ1-4 gives the whole variable domain DSGVTQTPKHLITATGQRVTLRCSPRSGDLSVYWYQQSLDQGLQFLIQYYNGEERAKGNILERFSAQQFPDLHSELNLSSLELGDSALYFCASSASGTVADIAGEKLFFGSGTQLSVL.

The sample holds one count of this clone. Other DNA sequences in the same sample also yield this CDR3. This chain links TRBV9 with TRBJ2-1, with 7 bases that match TRBD2. Trimming removed 0 bases from V and 2 bases from J; junction bases left unmatched: 2. The CDR3 is 15 residues long. Germline V CDR1 and CDR2: SGDLS, YYNGEE. CDR3 in DNA: TGTGCCAGCAGCGTAGCCGGACTAGCCTACAATGAGCAGTTCTTC. Translating it yields CASSVAGLAYNEQFF. The whole variable domain, filled in from reference TRBV9 and TRBJ2-1, reads DSGVTQTPKHLITATGQRVTLRCSPRSGDLSVYWYQQSLDQGLQFLIQYYNGEERAKGNILERFSAQQFPDLHSELNLSSLELGDSALYFCASSVAGLAYNEQFFGPGTRLTVL.

The chain carries TRBV19 and TRBJ1-2, with a weak D call TRBD1 (5 bases). Germline V CDR1 and CDR2: LNHDA, SQIVND (reference sequence). CDR3 length equals 14 residues. V was pared by 4 bases and J by 1 base, with 10 bases between. This CDR3 reads CASSTPGINYGYTF. CDR3 nucleotide sequence: TGTGCCAGTAGTACCCCAGGGATTAACTATGGCTACACCTTC.

The chain carries TRBV6-5 and TRBJ1-2; TRBD1 aligns across 7 bases. The CDR3 is 15 amino acids. Germline V CDR1 and CDR2: MNHEY, SVGAGI. The V gene end was trimmed by 6 bases and the J gene end by 1 base; junction bases not matched to a gene: 8. This CDR3 reads CASRITRDSNYGYTF. The CDR3 bases are TGTGCCAGCAGGATCACCCGGGACAGTAACTATGGCTACACCTTC.

V gene TRBV5-8 combines with J gene TRBJ2-7, with 7 bases lining up with TRBD2. This CDR3 spans 14 amino acids. In germline, CDR1 is SGHTS, CDR2 YDEGEE. V gave up 2 bases and J gave up 5 bases; unmatched junction bases: 7. CDR3 in amino acids: CASSLGEGIHEQYF. For the CDR3, the DNA is TGTGCCAGCAGCTTAGGGGAGGGCATCCACGAGCAGTACTTC.

The chain joins TRBV4-1 to TRBJ1-2; no clear D. Trimming cost V 0 bases and J 0 bases, with 14 bases left between them. This CDR3 has 17 residues. CDR1 and CDR2 from the germline V gene are MGHRA and YSYEKL. DNA of the CDR3: TGCGCCAGCAGCCAAGACAACAGCTTATATACTAACTATGGCTACACCTTC. The encoded protein is CASSQDNSLYTNYGYTF.

The V call is TRBV27, the J call TRBJ2-5, with TRBD2 as a possible D gene (5 bases). CDR3 size: 15 residues. The germline V gene encodes CDR1 MNHEY and CDR2 SMNVEV (reference sequence). The ends were cut back, 5 bases at V and 5 bases at J, with 18 bases in the middle. This CDR3 reads CASSRWGEGGETQYF. CDR3 DNA: TGTGCCAGCAGTCGCTGGGGTGAGGGCGGGGAGACCCAGTACTTC.